The sequence of this T cell receptor beta chain was determined in a study of shared clonotypes between healthy human individuals. Of note for this clone: This same CDR3 is encoded by further DNA sequences in the sample.

Trimming removed 0 bases at V and 0 bases at J, with 8 bases between. Per germline, CDR1 SEHNR and CDR2 FQNEAQ (reference sequence). This CDR3 is 15 amino acids long. Sequencing was performed with immunoSEQ multiplex PCR; in TCRdb, only in-frame clones are kept and a portion is missing. This table holds roughly 650,000 clones, approximately 96% found once. Selected positively for CCR7 and CD45RO-negative, naive CD8 cells excluded terminally differentiated effector memory CD45RA+ cells. Sequencing input: naive CD8+ T cells sorted from blood. The V gene is TRBV7-9, the J gene TRBJ1-1; D gene uncertain. This receptor was obtained from a woman in her twenties or thirties in good health. Here the CDR3 DNA reads TGTGCCAGCAGCTTAGCGTCCGGATTGAACACTGAAGCTTTCTTT. This codes for CASSLASGLNTEAFF.